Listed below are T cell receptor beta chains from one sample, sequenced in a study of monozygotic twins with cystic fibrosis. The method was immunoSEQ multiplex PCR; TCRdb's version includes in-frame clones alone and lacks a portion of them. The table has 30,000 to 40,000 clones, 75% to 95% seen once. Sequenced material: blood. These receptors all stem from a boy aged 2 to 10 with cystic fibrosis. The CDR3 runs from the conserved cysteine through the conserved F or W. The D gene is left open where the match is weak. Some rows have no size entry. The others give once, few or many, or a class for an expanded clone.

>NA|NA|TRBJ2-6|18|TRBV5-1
TGCGCCAGCAGCTTCCTGGCGGCAGCCAAGGCTGGGGCCAACGTCCTGACTTTC
CASSFLAAAKAGANVLTF
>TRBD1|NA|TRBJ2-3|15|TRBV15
TGTGCCACCAGCAGAGCAGGGGGTAGCACAGATACGCAGTATTTT
CATSRAGGSTDTQYF
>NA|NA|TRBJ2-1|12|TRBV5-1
TGCGCCAGCAGCTTACAGGGTTATGAGCAGTTCTTC
CASSLQGYEQFF
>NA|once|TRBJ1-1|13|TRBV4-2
TGTGCCAGCAGCCAACGGACTAACACTGAAGCTTTCTTT
CASSQRTNTEAFF
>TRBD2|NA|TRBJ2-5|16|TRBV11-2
TGTGCCAGCAGCTTATTCAGCGGGGGGACGCAAGAGACCCAGTACTTC
CASSLFSGGTQETQYF
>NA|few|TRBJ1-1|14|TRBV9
TGTGCCAGCAGCCCCCAGCCCATGAACACTGAAGCTTTCTTT
CASSPQPMNTEAFF
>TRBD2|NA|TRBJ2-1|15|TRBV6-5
TGTGCCAGCAGTTACAGCGGGGGGCTCTACAATGAGCAGTTCTTC
CASSYSGGLYNEQFF
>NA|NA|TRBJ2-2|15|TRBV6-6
TGTGCCAGCAGTTCCGGGACAAAGAACACCGGGGAGCTGTTTTTT
CASSSGTKNTGELFF
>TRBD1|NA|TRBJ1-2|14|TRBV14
TGTGCCAGCAGCCAAAGACAGGGGGCCGGTGGCTACACCTTC
CASSQRQGAGGYTF
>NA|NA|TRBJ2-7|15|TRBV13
TGTGCCAGCAGCTTTGCCCCTGAAAAAGGGTTCGAGCAGTACTTC
CASSFAPEKGFEQYF
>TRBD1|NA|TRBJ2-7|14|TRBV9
TGTGCCAGCAGCGTAGCTACACAGGGGGGCGAGCAGTACTTC
CASSVATQGGEQYF
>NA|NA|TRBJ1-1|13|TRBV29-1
TGCAGCGTTGAAGGGACAGCAAACACTGAAGCTTTCTTT
CSVEGTANTEAFF
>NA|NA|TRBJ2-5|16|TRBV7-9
TGTGCCAGCAGCCCACCGCATGGGCGTAAGCAAGAGACCCAGTACTTC
CASSPPHGRKQETQYF
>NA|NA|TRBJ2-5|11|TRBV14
TGTGCCAGCAGCCAAGAAGAGACCCAGTACTTC
CASSQEETQYF
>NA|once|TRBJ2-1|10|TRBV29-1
TGCAGCGTTGAATGGGGTGAGCAGTTCTTC
CSVEWGEQFF
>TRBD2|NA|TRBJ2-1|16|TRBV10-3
TGTGCCATCAGTGACGGCGGGGGAGCCTCCTACAATGAGCAGTTCTTC
CAISDGGGASYNEQFF
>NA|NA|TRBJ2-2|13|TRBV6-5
TGTGCCAGCAGTTACAAGGGGACCGGGGAGCTGTTTTTT
CASSYKGTGELFF
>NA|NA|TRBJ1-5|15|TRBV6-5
TGTGCCAGCAGTTACTCTCCTCACCCCCCTCAGCCCCAGCATTTT
CASSYSPHPPQPQHF
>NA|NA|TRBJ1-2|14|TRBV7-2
NA
CASSLDDFWGQGTF
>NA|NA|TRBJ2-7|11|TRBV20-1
TGCAGTGCTACCGGCGGAGGCGAGCAGTACTTC
CSATGGGEQYF
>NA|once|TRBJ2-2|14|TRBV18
TGTGCCAGCTCACCACCAGGGACGGACGGGGAGCTGTTTTTT
CASSPPGTDGELFF
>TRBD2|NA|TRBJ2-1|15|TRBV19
TGTGCCAGTACCCTCGGACTAGCGGGTGGGAATGAGCAGTTCTTC
CASTLGLAGGNEQFF
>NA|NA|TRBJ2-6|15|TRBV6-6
TGTGCCAGCGCTGTGGGGGGGCTTAGGGCCAACGTCCTGACTTTC
CASAVGGLRANVLTF
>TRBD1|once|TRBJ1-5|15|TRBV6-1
TGTGCCAGCAGTGATCTAGACAGGGAAGGTCAGCCCCAGCATTTT
CASSDLDREGQPQHF
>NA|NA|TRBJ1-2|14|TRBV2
TGTGCCAGCAGTGAATCGGGTATCCACTATGGCTACACCTTC
CASSESGIHYGYTF
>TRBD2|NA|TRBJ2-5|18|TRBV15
TGTGCCACCAGCATTTCAACTTCGGGCGGGGGGACCCAAGAGACCCAGTACTTC
CATSISTSGGGTQETQYF
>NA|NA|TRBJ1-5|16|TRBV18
TGTGCCAGCTCACCACTGGCACAGGATAGCAATCAGCCCCAGCATTTT
CASSPLAQDSNQPQHF
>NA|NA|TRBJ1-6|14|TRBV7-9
TGTGCCAGCACTCTCGACCTATATAATTCACCCCTCCACTTT
CASTLDLYNSPLHF
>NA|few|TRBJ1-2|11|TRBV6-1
TGTGCCAGCAGTGAAATCTATGGCTACACCTTC
CASSEIYGYTF
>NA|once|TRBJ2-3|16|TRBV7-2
TGTGCCAGCAGCTTAGGTCTGGCACCCGGCACAGATACGCAGTATTTT
CASSLGLAPGTDTQYF
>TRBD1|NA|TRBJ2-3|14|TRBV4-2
TGTGCCAGCAGCCACAGGGGGCTTAGAGATACGCAGTATTTT
CASSHRGLRDTQYF